The clone carrying this T cell receptor beta chain was picked up many times. The antigen is unknown. This entry comes from a study of response to subunit inactivated influenza vaccine. The length of the CDR3 is 16 residues. The junction had 16 bases not matched to a gene; V was cut back by 6 bases and J by 9 bases. Using its own MiXCR run on the RT-PCR reads, TCRdb lists one record per CDR3 protein. The data show 170,000 or so distinct CDR3 sequences, roughly a tenth seen once. Study-wide findings and caveats: That few new T cells are recruited by each seasonal influenza vaccination was the authors' suggestion.

The sequencing used CD8+ T cells sorted from PBMCs, collected less than 30 months after vaccination. This receptor was obtained from a man aged 45 to 70 who received an inactivated influenza vaccine. The chain couples TRBV12-3 or TRBV12-4 to TRBJ2-1; 8 nucleotides line up with TRBD1. The CDR3 nucleotides are TGTGCCAGCAGGCTGGACAGGGAGTCATATATCAGTGAGCAGTTCTTC. It specifies CASRLDRESYISEQFF.